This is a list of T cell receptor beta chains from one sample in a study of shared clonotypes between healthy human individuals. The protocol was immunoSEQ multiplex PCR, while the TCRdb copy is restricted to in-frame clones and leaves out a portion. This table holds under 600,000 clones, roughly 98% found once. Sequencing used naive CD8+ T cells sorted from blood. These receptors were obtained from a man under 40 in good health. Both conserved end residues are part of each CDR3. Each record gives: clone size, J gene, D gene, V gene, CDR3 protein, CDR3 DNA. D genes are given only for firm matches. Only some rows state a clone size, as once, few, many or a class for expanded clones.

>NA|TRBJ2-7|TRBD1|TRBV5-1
CASSPGTGSYEQYF
TGCGCCAGCAGCCCAGGGACAGGGTCTTACGAGCAGTACTTC
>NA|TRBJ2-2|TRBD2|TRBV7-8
CASSFRFGSGSTHTGELFF
TGTGCCAGCAGCTTCCGCTTCGGGAGCGGGAGTACTCACACCGGGGAGCTGTTTTTT
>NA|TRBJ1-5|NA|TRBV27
CASSLSRGLQPQHF
TGTGCCAGCAGTTTATCGCGGGGGTTACAGCCCCAGCATTTT
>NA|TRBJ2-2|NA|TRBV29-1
CSAIMGNTGELFF
TGCAGCGCCATAATGGGGAACACCGGGGAGCTGTTTTTT
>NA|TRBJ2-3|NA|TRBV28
CASSLPPYALYTDTQYF
TGTGCCAGCAGTTTACCCCCCTACGCACTTTACACAGATACGCAGTATTTT
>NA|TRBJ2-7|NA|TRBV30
CAWSVHRQGLPYEQYF
TGTGCCTGGAGTGTACACCGACAGGGACTCCCCTACGAGCAGTACTTC
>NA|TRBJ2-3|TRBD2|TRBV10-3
CATQPGLAGATDTQYF
TGTGCCACCCAGCCGGGACTAGCGGGAGCCACAGATACGCAGTATTTT
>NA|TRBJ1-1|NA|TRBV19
CASSILDAGTEAFF
TGTGCCAGTAGTATTCTGGATGCGGGGACTGAAGCTTTCTTT
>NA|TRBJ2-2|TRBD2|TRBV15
CATSRGAGGLFF
TGTGCCACCAGCAGAGGGGCGGGAGGGCTGTTTTTT
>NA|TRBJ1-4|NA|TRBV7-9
CASSVQGSTNEKLFF
TGTGCCAGCAGCGTACAGGGCTCAACTAATGAAAAACTGTTTTTT
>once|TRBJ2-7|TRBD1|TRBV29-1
CSVVAGQGLYEQYF
TGCAGCGTTGTCGCCGGACAGGGCCTCTACGAGCAGTACTTC
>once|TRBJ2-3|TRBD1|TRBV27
CASSFLRTGGTTDTQYF
TGTGCCAGCAGTTTCCTCCGGACAGGGGGGACCACAGATACGCAGTATTTT
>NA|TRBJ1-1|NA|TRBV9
CASSPEDSQNTEAFF
TGTGCCAGCAGCCCCGAAGACAGCCAAAACACTGAAGCTTTCTTT
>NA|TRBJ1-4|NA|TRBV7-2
CASTHRTGINEKLFF
TGTGCCAGCACCCATCGGACTGGGATTAATGAAAAACTGTTTTTT
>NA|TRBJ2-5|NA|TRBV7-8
CASSLAGQQETQYF
TGTGCCAGCAGCTTAGCGGGGCAGCAAGAGACCCAGTACTTC
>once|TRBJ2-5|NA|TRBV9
CASSVRTGGTQYF
TGTGCCAGCAGCGTACGGACTGGGGGGACCCAGTACTTC
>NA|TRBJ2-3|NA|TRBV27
CASIQSGSPTDTQYF
TGTGCCAGCATTCAGAGTGGGAGTCCTACAGATACGCAGTATTTT
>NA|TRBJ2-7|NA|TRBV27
CASSLLGQTYEQYF
TGTGCCAGCAGTCTCCTCGGACAGACCTACGAGCAGTACTTC
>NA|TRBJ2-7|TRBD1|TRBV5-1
CASSWGQSTEQYF
TGCGCCAGCAGCTGGGGACAGAGTACCGAGCAGTACTTC
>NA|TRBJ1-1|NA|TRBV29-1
CSPQATNTEAFF
TGCAGCCCCCAGGCGACGAACACTGAAGCTTTCTTT
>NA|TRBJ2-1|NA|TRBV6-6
CASIQAWTDNEQFF
TGTGCCAGCATCCAAGCGTGGACAGACAATGAGCAGTTCTTC
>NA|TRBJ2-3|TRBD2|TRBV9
CASSGSSGRVDTQYF
TGTGCCAGCAGCGGAAGTAGCGGGAGAGTAGATACGCAGTATTTT
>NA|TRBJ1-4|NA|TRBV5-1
CASSFLDSVNEKLFF
TGCGCCAGCAGCTTCTTGGACAGTGTGAATGAAAAACTGTTTTTT
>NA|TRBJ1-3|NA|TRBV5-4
CASSYDSGNTIYF
TGTGCCAGCAGCTACGATTCTGGAAACACCATATATTTT
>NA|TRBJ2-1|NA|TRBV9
CASSPPATNNEQFF
TGTGCCAGCAGCCCGCCCGCAACAAACAATGAGCAGTTCTTC
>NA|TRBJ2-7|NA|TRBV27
CASAYGDGVYEQYF
TGTGCCAGCGCATACGGAGACGGTGTTTACGAGCAGTACTTC
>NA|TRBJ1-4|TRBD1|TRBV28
CASSSPGTGIGNEKLFF
TGTGCCAGCAGTTCCCCCGGGACAGGGATAGGTAATGAAAAACTGTTTTTT
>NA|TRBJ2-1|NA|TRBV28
CASSFFRGPGEQFF
TGTGCCAGCAGTTTTTTCCGGGGGCCGGGTGAGCAGTTCTTC
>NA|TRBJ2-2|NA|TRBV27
CASSLTKSTYRTGELFF
TGTGCCAGCAGTTTAACAAAATCGACATACCGAACCGGGGAGCTGTTTTTT
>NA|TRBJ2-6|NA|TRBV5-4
CASSGVGSGANVLTF
TGTGCCAGCAGCGGGGTGGGCTCTGGGGCCAACGTCCTGACTTTC
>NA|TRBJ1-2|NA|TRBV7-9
CASTPLTGHYYGYTF
TGTGCCAGCACTCCTCTCACGGGACACTACTATGGCTACACCTTC
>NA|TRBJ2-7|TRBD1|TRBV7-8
CASSTRQGPGYEQYF
TGTGCCAGCAGCACCCGACAGGGACCGGGGTACGAGCAGTACTTC
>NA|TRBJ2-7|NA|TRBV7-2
CASSLDTYEQYF
TGTGCCAGCAGCTTAGACACCTACGAGCAGTACTTC
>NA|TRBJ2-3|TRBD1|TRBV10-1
CASSGGQASTDTQYF
TGCGCCAGCAGTGGGGGACAGGCCTCCACAGATACGCAGTATTTT
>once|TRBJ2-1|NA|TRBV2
CASSDDYNEQFF
TGTGCCAGCAGCGATGACTACAATGAGCAGTTCTTC
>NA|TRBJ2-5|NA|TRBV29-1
CSLFTGQETQYF
TGCAGCTTATTTACGGGACAAGAGACCCAGTACTTC
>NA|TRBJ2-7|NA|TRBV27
CASSLAATPSDEQYF
TGTGCCAGCAGTTTAGCAGCAACACCCTCCGACGAGCAGTACTTC
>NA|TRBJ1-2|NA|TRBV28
CASSLSGREIDGYTF
TGTGCCAGCAGTTTATCAGGCAGGGAGATAGATGGCTACACCTTC
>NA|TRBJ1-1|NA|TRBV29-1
CSVGEVSGGGTFF
TGCAGCGTTGGGGAGGTTTCAGGAGGTGGAACTTTCTTT
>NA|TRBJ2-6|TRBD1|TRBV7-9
CASSSTPGTGVSGANVLTF
TGTGCCAGCAGTTCGACGCCTGGGACAGGGGTCTCTGGGGCCAACGTCCTGACTTTC
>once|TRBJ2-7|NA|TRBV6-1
CASGSRESYEQYF
TGTGCCAGCGGGTCCCGAGAGTCCTACGAGCAGTACTTC
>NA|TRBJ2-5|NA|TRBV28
CASSPRTTPETQYF
TGTGCCAGCAGTCCACGGACTACGCCGGAGACCCAGTACTTC
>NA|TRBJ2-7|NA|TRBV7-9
CASSFGTYEQYF
TGTGCCAGCAGCTTCGGGACCTACGAGCAGTACTTC
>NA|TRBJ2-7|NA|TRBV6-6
CASRFNYEQYF
TGTGCCAGCAGGTTTAACTACGAGCAGTACTTC
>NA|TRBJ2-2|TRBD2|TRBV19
CASTLPSGVGELFF
TGTGCCAGTACCTTGCCTAGCGGGGTCGGGGAGCTGTTTTTT
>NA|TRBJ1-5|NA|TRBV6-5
CASSYGGVGQPQHF
TGTGCCAGCAGTTATGGCGGGGTTGGTCAGCCCCAGCATTTT